The sequence of this TCR beta chain was determined in a study of beta chain features in type 1 diabetes. Regarding this clone: Its antigen is as yet unknown. One end of the junction does not line up with germline, which may come from a read error.

CD45RO/CCR7/CD25/CD127/CD95/CD27 sorting isolated CD4+ naive, central memory, regulatory and stem cell-like memory cells. Sorted populations all exceeded 98% purity. The CDR3 runs 13 residues. CDR1 and CDR2 (germline): ENHRY, SYGVKD. Investigators reverse transcribed all isolated RNA, so they sequenced expressed TCRB transcripts. Generated by immunoSEQ multiplex PCR, the TCRdb table keeps only in-frame clones and is missing some. The sample records about 320,000 clones, 11% to 15% being singletons. Study-wide results and limits: The naive, central memory and Treg TCRB repertoires looked more alike in patients than they did in healthy donors. More deletions and fewer insertions at VDJ junctions were found in patients with type 1 diabetes.

The chain recombines TRBV10-3 with TRBJ2-1; D uncertain. The sample comprised central memory CD4+ T cells from blood. This TCR was recovered from a man under 40 in good health. The CDR3 reads CASSEGYGDEQFF. CDR3 nucleotide sequence: TGTGCCAGCAGTGAAGGGTATGGCGATGAGCAGTTCTTC.